The 24 T cell receptor beta chains in this list originate from one sample, sequenced in a study of blood T cell repertoires in COVID-19. This table comes from immunoSEQ multiplex PCR, and its TCRdb copy is limited to in-frame clones, with some not included. Among fewer than 350,000 clones listed, 81% were seen once. Sequencing was carried out using peripheral blood. The receptors were sampled from a woman aged 55-70 years with active or convalescent COVID-19.

The genes are TRBV25-1 and TRBJ2-7, with a tentative D call TRBD2 (6 bases). The CDR3 covers 15 residues. The germline V and J ends were trimmed by 1 base and 3 bases, with 13 bases remaining between them. Per germline, CDR1 MGHDK and CDR2 SYGVNS. The CDR3 bases are TGTGCCAGCAGTGAATCTGGGGGGAGTAGCTACGAGCAGTACTTC. The encoded protein is CASSESGGSSYEQYF.

The chain is built from TRBV27 and TRBJ1-1; TRBD1 might be the D (6 bases). Germline V lookup: CDR1 MNHEY, CDR2 SMNVEV (reference sequence). This CDR3 is built from 17 residues. Trimming took off 4 bases at V and 5 bases at J, with 23 bases between the two ends. The CDR3 is CASSSWAGGRAGTEAFF. The CDR3 DNA reads TGTGCCAGCAGTTCTTGGGCCGGGGGGCGGGCCGGGACTGAAGCTTTCTTT.

This chain uses TRBV7-3 with TRBJ2-3, with 7 bases that match TRBD1. In germline, CDR1 is SGHTA, CDR2 FQGTGA. The CDR3 runs 21 residues. Trimming removed 0 bases from V and 0 bases from J; junction bases left unmatched: 18. CDR3 DNA: TGTGCCAGCAGCTTAACTTCCCCCGACAGGGTCCGAACTACTAGCACAGATACGCAGTATTTT. Protein: CASSLTSPDRVRTTSTDTQYF.

The J gene is TRBJ1-4, the V gene TRBV9, with D perhaps matching TRBD1 (6 bases). Deletions cut 4 bases from V and 4 bases from J, with 11 bases between. CDR3 length: 14 amino acids. CDR1 is SGDLS, CDR2 YYNGEE, per germline. CDR3 bases: TGTGCCAGCAGCCCGGAACAGGGTAATGAAAAACTGTTTTTT. Translating it yields CASSPEQGNEKLFF.

The chain carries TRBV20-1 and TRBJ2-2, with 10 nucleotides matching TRBD1. V trimming: 3 bases; J trimming: 4 bases; junction bases outside the gene matches: 2. CDR3 size: 14 residues. The germline gives CDR1 DFQATT, CDR2 SNEGSKA (reference sequence). In DNA, the CDR3 is TGCAGTGCTAGTAGACAGGGGGCCACCGGGGAGCTGTTTTTT. The encoded protein is CSASRQGATGELFF.

V usage is TRBV19 and J usage is TRBJ2-3, with D hard to call. From germline, CDR1 is LNHDA and CDR2 SQIVND (reference sequence). The V end was cut by 3 bases, the J end by 4 bases, with 11 bases between. The CDR3 is 14 residues long. The CDR3 loop is CASSIRHSPDTQYF. The CDR3 DNA follows: TGTGCCAGTAGTATCCGTCATAGTCCAGATACGCAGTATTTT. The complete variable domain, with remaining parts taken from reference TRBV19 and TRBJ2-3, reads DGGITQSPKYLFRKEGQNVTLSCEQNLNHDAMYWYRQDPGQGLRLIYYSQIVNDFQKGDIAEGYSVSREKKESFPLTVTSAQKNPTAFYLCASSIRHSPDTQYFGPGTRLTVL.

V is TRBV6-5 and J is TRBJ2-1; D might be TRBD1 (6 bases). The ends were cut back, 8 bases at V and 6 bases at J, with 11 bases in the middle. The CDR3 length is 12 residues. Germline V gene data show CDR1 as MNHEY and CDR2 as SVGAGI. CDR3 residues: CASWKGGNEQFF. The CDR3 nucleotides are TGTGCCAGCTGGAAAGGGGGCAATGAGCAGTTCTTC.

The CDR3 loop reads CASSIVEGAGQYF. The CDR3 bases are TGTGCCAGTAGTATCGTGGAGGGGGCAGGGCAGTACTTC. This rearrangement joins TRBV19 to TRBJ2-7, with D possibly being TRBD1 (7 bases). The CDR3 spans 13 residues. V lost 3 bases to trimming and J lost 9 bases, with 15 bases between them. Looked up from germline, CDR1 is LNHDA and CDR2 is SQIVND (reference sequence).

The sample holds a few counts of this clone. This chain connects TRBV18 to TRBJ2-7; TRBD1 is a possible D gene (5 bases). The CDR3 has 14 residues. Germline CDR1 reads KGHSH; CDR2 reads LQKENI. Trimming removed 3 bases at V and 3 bases at J, with 12 bases between. The CDR3 DNA sequence: TGTGCCAGCTCACCGGAAGACAGCTACTACGAGCAGTACTTC. Residues: CASSPEDSYYEQYF.

The chain uses TRBV14 and TRBJ1-6; D not certain. The CDR3 covers 14 residues. V was cut by 11 bases and J by 0 bases, with 11 bases left in between. Germline CDR1 and CDR2: SGHDN and FVKESK. Here the CDR3 DNA reads TGTGCCTCCCAAAGCCCCTCCTATAATTCACCCCTCCACTTT. Translation: CASQSPSYNSPLHF.

The rearrangement joins TRBV5-1 to TRBJ2-2, with TRBD1 matching over 7 bases. This CDR3 has 16 residues. In germline, CDR1 is SGHRS, CDR2 YFSETQ. V shed 4 bases and J 8 bases; nucleotides not matched to a gene: 14. CDR3 DNA: TGCGCCAGCAGCCTTGTTAAGACAGGGAGAACTGGGGAGCTGTTTTTT. This sequence encodes CASSLVKTGRTGELFF. The full variable domain, its missing parts supplied by reference TRBV5-1 and TRBJ2-2, is KAGVTQTPRYLIKTRGQQVTLSCSPISGHRSVSWYQQTPGQGLQFLFEYFSETQRNKGNFPGRFSGRQFSNSRSEMNVSTLELGDSALYLCASSLVKTGRTGELFFGEGSRLTVL.

V is TRBV2 and J is TRBJ2-3; TRBD2 aligns across 12 bases. Germline lookup yields CDR1 SNHLY and CDR2 FYNNEI. With V trimmed by 4 bases and J by 6 bases, 5 bases remained unmatched. The CDR3 extends over 15 amino acids. The CDR3 sequence is CASSARLAGVDTQYF. The CDR3 DNA reads as TGTGCCAGCAGTGCCAGACTAGCGGGGGTCGATACGCAGTATTTT.

The V gene is TRBV3-1 (or the pseudogene TRBV3-2), the J gene TRBJ1-1; TRBD1 agrees at 10 bases. There are 16 residues in the CDR3. With 6 bases clipped from V and 5 bases from J, the junction kept 12 bases outside the gene matches. Germline lookup yields CDR1 LGHDT and CDR2 YNNKEL (reference sequence). DNA of the CDR3: TGTGCCAGCAGTCCGCCCGGGACAGGGGCTACAACTGAAGCTTTCTTT. The encoded protein is CASSPPGTGATTEAFF.

The V gene is TRBV14, the J gene TRBJ2-3, with a tentative D call TRBD2 (5 bases). CDR1 is SGHDN and CDR2 is FVKESK in the germline V gene. The length of the CDR3 is 12 residues. Trimming took 4 bases from V and 9 from J, leaving 11 bases between them. The DNA of the CDR3 is TGTGCCAGCAGCCTAGAGGGCAGAACGCAGTATTTT. Amino acids: CASSLEGRTQYF.

The chain has TRBV7-2 and TRBJ1-1; the D gene is possibly TRBD1 (5 bases). The CDR3 has 15 residues. V lost 3 bases and J 2 bases, leaving 13 bases between the germline ends. Germline CDR1 and CDR2: SGHTA and FQGNSA. CDR3 amino acids: CASSFVDTLNTEAFF. The CDR3 DNA is TGTGCCAGCAGCTTCGTGGACACCTTAAACACTGAAGCTTTCTTT.

This clone showed up just a few times. The chain combines TRBV28 with TRBJ2-1, with D unresolved. Germline V CDR1 and CDR2: MDHEN, SYDVKM. Trimming cost V 11 bases and J 0 bases, with 14 bases left between them. The CDR3 has 14 residues. CDR3 protein: CAVVMGSSYNEQFF. DNA of the CDR3: TGTGCCGTGGTTATGGGCAGCTCCTACAATGAGCAGTTCTTC.

The chain recombines TRBV18 with TRBJ1-4; tentative D call: TRBD1 (5 bases). The germline V and J ends were trimmed by 5 bases and 9 bases, with 22 bases remaining between them. CDR1 is KGHSH and CDR2 is LQKENI in the germline V gene. The CDR3 sequence is 16 residues long. The CDR3 region is CASSAENRPGMKKLFF. In nucleotides, the CDR3 is TGTGCCAGCTCAGCCGAAAACAGGCCTGGGATGAAAAAACTGTTTTTT.

This clone was seen only a few times. DNA of the CDR3: TGTGCCAGCAGCCCCAGGGGGATTTCACCCCTCCACTTT. It encodes CASSPRGISPLHF. The chain combines TRBV5-6 with TRBJ1-6; 7 bases agree with TRBD1. Germline V lookup: CDR1 SGHDT, CDR2 YYEEEE. V lost 4 bases and J lost 9; bases outside the gene matches: 4. The CDR3 is 13 amino acids.

This clone was observed a single time. This chain connects TRBV29-1 to TRBJ2-3, with D tentatively TRBD1 (5 bases). The V end lost 1 base, the J end lost 2 bases, and 10 bases lay between the germline ends. Germline V gene lookup returns CDR1 SQVTM and CDR2 ANQGSEA. This CDR3 is 14 amino acids long. The CDR3 nucleotides read TGCAGCGTTGAAGGCAGGGTTGACACAGATACGCAGTATTTT. Encoded protein: CSVEGRVDTDTQYF.

The table lists this clone with a few counts. V and J are TRBV27 and TRBJ2-7; maybe TRBD2 (7 bases). The CDR3 extends over 15 amino acids. The germline V gene encodes CDR1 MNHEY and CDR2 SMNVEV (reference sequence). V was cut by 6 bases and J by 2 bases, with 17 bases left in between. The CDR3 region has the DNA TGTGCCAGCAGGAGGGGGGAGGGGCGTACCTACGAGCAGTACTTC. This sequence encodes CASRRGEGRTYEQYF.

The chain joins TRBV7-8 to TRBJ2-1, with 12 bases matching TRBD2. The CDR3 is 16 amino acids. Per germline, CDR1 SGHVS and CDR2 FQNEAQ. V was clipped by 4 bases and J by 4 bases; unmatched bases: 5. The CDR3 protein is CASSYTSGGLYNEQFF. Here the CDR3 DNA reads TGTGCCAGCAGCTACACTAGCGGGGGGCTTTACAATGAGCAGTTCTTC.

The chain recombines TRBV30 with TRBJ1-6, with 9 bases matching TRBD1. The CDR3 loop spans 14 amino acids. V trimming: 3 bases; J trimming: 10 bases; junction bases outside the gene matches: 7. Germline V gene sequence: CDR1 GTSNPN, CDR2 SVGIG (reference sequence). The CDR3 bases are TGTGCCTGGAGCGCGACAGGGGGGGAGTCACCCCTCCACTTT. Protein product: CAWSATGGESPLHF.

The genes are TRBV7-6 and TRBJ2-1; a possible D gene is TRBD1 (5 bases). CDR1 is SGHVS and CDR2 is FNYEAQ in the germline V gene. The CDR3 sequence is 13 residues long. V lost 1 base and J lost 10, with 11 bases in between. This CDR3 is CASSLEGLREQFF. DNA for the CDR3: TGTGCCAGCAGCTTAGAGGGGCTGCGAGAGCAGTTCTTC. The variable domain in full, with the rest retrieved from reference TRBV7-6 and TRBJ2-1, is GAGVSQSPRYKVTKRGQDVALRCDPISGHVSLYWYRQALGQGPEFLTYFNYEAQQDKSGLPNDRFSAERPEGSISTLTIQRTEQRDSAMYRCASSLEGLREQFFGPGTRLTVL.

The V and J genes are TRBV11-2 and TRBJ2-1; 11 bases are shared with TRBD2. Germline V gives CDR1 SGHAT, CDR2 FQNNGV. The CDR3 consists of 18 residues. Unmatched junction bases numbered 17, after V lost 4 bases and J lost 9 bases. CDR3 loop: CASSYRLLIAGGHGEQFF. CDR3 sequence (DNA): TGTGCCAGCAGCTATCGCCTACTCATAGCGGGGGGGCATGGTGAGCAGTTCTTC. Drawing the rest from reference TRBV11-2 and TRBJ2-1, the complete variable domain is EAGVAQSPRYKIIEKRQSVAFWCNPISGHATLYWYQQILGQGPKLLIQFQNNGVVDDSQLPKDRFSAERLKGVDSTLKIQPAKLEDSAVYLCASSYRLLIAGGHGEQFFGPGTRLTVL.